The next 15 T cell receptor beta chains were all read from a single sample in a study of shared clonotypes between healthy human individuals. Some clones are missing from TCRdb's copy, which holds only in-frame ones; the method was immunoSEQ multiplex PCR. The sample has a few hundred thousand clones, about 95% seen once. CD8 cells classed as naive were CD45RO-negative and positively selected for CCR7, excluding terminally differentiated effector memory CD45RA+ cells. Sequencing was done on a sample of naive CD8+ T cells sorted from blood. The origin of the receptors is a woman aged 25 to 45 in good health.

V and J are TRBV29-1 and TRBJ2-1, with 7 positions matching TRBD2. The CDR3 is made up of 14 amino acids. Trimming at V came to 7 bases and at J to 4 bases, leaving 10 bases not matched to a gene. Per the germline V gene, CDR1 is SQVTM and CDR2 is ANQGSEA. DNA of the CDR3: TGCAGCGCCGGAAGGACTAGGGAATACAATGAGCAGTTCTTC. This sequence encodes CSAGRTREYNEQFF.

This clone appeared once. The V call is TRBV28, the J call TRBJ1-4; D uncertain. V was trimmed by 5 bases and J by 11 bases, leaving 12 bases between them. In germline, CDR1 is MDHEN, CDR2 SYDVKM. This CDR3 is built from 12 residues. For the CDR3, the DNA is TGTGCCAGCAGTGGGGTGGAGGAGAAACTGTTTTTT. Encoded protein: CASSGVEEKLFF. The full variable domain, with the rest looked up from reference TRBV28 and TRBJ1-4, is DVKVTQSSRYLVKRTGEKVFLECVQDMDHENMFWYRQDPGLGLRLIYFSYDVKMKEKGDIPEGYSVSREKKERFSLILESASTNQTSMYLCASSGVEEKLFFGSGTQLSVL.

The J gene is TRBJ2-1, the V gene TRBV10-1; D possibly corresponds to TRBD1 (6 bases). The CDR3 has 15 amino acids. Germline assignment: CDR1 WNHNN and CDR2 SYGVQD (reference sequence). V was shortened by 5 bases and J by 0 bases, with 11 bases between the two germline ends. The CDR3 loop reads CASSLTGSSYNEQFF. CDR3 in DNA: TGCGCCAGCAGTTTAACAGGGAGCTCCTACAATGAGCAGTTCTTC.

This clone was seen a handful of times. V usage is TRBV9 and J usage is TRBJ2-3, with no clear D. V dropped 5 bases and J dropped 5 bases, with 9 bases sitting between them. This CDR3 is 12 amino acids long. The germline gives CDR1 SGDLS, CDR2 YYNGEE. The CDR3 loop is CASRAIGDTQYF. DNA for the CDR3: TGTGCCAGCAGGGCGATCGGAGATACGCAGTATTTT.

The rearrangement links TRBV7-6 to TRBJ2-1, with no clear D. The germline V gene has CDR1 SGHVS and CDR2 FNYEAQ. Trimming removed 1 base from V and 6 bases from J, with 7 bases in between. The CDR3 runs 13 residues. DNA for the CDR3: TGTGCCAGCAGCTTAGGTGTCCCCAATGAGCAGTTCTTC. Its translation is CASSLGVPNEQFF.

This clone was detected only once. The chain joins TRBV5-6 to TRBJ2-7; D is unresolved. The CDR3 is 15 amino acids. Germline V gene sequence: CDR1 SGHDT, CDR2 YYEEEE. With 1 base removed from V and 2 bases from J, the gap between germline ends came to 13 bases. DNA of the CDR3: TGTGCCAGCAGCTTGACCCCGACGGAAACCTACGAGCAGTACTTC. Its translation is CASSLTPTETYEQYF.

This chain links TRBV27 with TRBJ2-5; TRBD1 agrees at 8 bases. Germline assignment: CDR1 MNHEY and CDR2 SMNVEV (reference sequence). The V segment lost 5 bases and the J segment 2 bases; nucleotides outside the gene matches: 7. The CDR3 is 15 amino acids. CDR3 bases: TGTGCCAGCAGTCAGGACAGGGAGGCACAAGAGACCCAGTACTTC. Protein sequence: CASSQDREAQETQYF.

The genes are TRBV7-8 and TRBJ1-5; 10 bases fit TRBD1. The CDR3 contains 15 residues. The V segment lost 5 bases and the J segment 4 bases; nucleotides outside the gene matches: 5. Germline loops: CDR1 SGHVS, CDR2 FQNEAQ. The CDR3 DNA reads TGTGCCAGCAGCGTGACAGGGGGCATAAATCAGCCCCAGCATTTT. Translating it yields CASSVTGGINQPQHF.

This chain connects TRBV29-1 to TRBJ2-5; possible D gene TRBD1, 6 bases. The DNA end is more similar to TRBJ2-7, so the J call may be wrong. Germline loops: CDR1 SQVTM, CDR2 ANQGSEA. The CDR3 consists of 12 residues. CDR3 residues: CSAARGAYEQYF. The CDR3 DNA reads TGCAGCGCGGCCAGGGGAGCCTACGAGCAGTACTTC.

The CDR3 sequence is CASSPEGQASGAPGPYEQYF. CDR3 DNA sequence: TGTGCCAGCTCACCGGAGGGGCAGGCTAGCGGAGCACCTGGCCCCTACGAGCAGTACTTC. The rearrangement joins TRBV18 to TRBJ2-7; TRBD2 aligns across 7 bases. CDR1 and CDR2 (germline): KGHSH, LQKENI. V lost 3 bases, J lost 2 bases, and 22 bases stayed unmatched. The CDR3 runs 20 residues. The full variable domain, completed using reference TRBV18 and TRBJ2-7, is NAGVMQNPRHLVRRRGQEARLRCSPMKGHSHVYWYRQLPEEGLKFMVYLQKENIIDESGMPKERFSAEFPKEGPSILRIQQVVRGDSAAYFCASSPEGQASGAPGPYEQYFGPGTRLTVT.

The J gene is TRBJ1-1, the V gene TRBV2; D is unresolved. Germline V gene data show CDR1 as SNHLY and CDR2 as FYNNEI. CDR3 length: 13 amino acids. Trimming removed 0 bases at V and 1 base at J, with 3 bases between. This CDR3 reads CASSEAGNTEAFF. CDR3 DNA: TGTGCCAGCAGTGAAGCGGGGAACACTGAAGCTTTCTTT. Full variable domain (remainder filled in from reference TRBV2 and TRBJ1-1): EPEVTQTPSHQVTQMGQEVILRCVPISNHLYFYWYRQILGQKVEFLVSFYNNEISEKSEIFDDQFSVERPDGSNFTLKIRSTKLEDSAMYFCASSEAGNTEAFFGQGTRLTVV.

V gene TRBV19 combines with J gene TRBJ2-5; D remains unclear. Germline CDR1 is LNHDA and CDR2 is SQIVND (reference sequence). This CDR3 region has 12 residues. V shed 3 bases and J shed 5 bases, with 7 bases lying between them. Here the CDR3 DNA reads TGTGCCAGTAGTATGGGTTGGGAGACCCAGTACTTC. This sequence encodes CASSMGWETQYF.

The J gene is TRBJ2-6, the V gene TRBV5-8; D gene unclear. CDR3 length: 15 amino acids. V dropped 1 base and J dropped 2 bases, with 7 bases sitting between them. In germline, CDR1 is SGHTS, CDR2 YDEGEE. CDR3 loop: CASSLFETGANVLTF. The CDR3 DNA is TGTGCCAGCAGCTTGTTCGAAACTGGGGCCAACGTCCTGACTTTC.

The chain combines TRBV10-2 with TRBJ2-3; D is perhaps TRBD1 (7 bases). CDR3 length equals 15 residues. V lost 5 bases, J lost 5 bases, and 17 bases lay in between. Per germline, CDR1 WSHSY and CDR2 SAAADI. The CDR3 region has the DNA TGCGCCAGCAGTTCGCGGGACAGTTGGGGAGATACGCAGTATTTT. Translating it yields CASSSRDSWGDTQYF.

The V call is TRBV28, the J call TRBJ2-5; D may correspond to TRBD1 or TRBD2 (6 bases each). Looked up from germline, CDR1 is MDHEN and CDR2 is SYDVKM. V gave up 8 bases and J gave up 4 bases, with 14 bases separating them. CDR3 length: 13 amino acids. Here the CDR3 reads CASLLGGGETQYF. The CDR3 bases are TGTGCCAGCCTGCTGGGGGGCGGAGAGACCCAGTACTTC.